This is a list of T cell receptor beta chains from one sample in a study of cytomegalovirus exposure and HLA in healthy donors. Method: immunoSEQ multiplex PCR; TCRdb's copy keeps in-frame clones and lacks some. The sample records 110,000 or so clones, 74% being singletons. The sequenced sample was PBMCs. These receptor sequences come from a human donor in good health. Both conserved end residues are part of each CDR3. The D gene is left open where the match is weak. Rows may omit the clone size; those that give it use once, few, many or a size class.

J: TRBJ2-3
size: .
V: TRBV4-1
D: TRBD2
CDR3: CASSRSGLAGGGGDTQYF
DNA: TGCGCCAGCAGCCGGTCGGGACTAGCGGGGGGGGGAGGAGATACGCAGTATTTT

J: TRBJ2-7
size: .
V: TRBV6-5
D: .
CDR3: CASSSSRDNRKSF
DNA: TGTGCCAGCAGTTCCAGCCGGGACAACAGAAAGAGCTTC

J: TRBJ2-2
size: .
V: TRBV27
D: .
CDR3: CASTFNRRGHTGELFF
DNA: TGTGCCAGCACCTTTAATCGGCGGGGGCACACCGGGGAGCTGTTTTTT

J: TRBJ2-7
size: once
V: TRBV6-1
D: .
CDR3: CASSEAKQGYEQYF
DNA: TGTGCCAGCAGTGAAGCGAAACAGGGCTACGAGCAGTACTTC

J: TRBJ1-4
size: .
V: TRBV28
D: TRBD1
CDR3: CASSLLGGGEKLFF
DNA: TGTGCCAGCAGTTTATTAGGGGGCGGTGAAAAACTGTTTTTT

J: TRBJ1-1
size: .
V: TRBV7-2
D: TRBD1
CDR3: CASSLGVPTGGLNTEAFF
DNA: TGTGCCAGCAGCTTAGGAGTGCCGACAGGGGGGCTGAACACTGAAGCTTTCTTT

J: TRBJ2-3
size: few
V: TRBV25-1
D: .
CDR3: CASSDLGRTGTQYF
DNA: TGTGCCAGCAGTGACCTAGGCCGGACTGGTACGCAGTATTTT

J: TRBJ2-5
size: .
V: TRBV10-1
D: TRBD2
CDR3: CASSESSGRARKTQYF
DNA: TGCGCCAGCAGTGAGTCTAGCGGGAGGGCCAGGAAGACCCAGTACTTC

J: TRBJ1-5
size: .
V: TRBV6-5
D: .
CDR3: CASSPPGGQPQHF
DNA: TGTGCCAGCAGTCCTCCAGGAGGGCAGCCCCAGCATTTT

J: TRBJ2-7
size: .
V: TRBV4-3
D: TRBD1
CDR3: CASSQEGTVGAYEQYF
DNA: TGCGCCAGCAGCCAAGAAGGGACAGTGGGAGCCTACGAGCAGTACTTC

J: TRBJ2-7
size: .
V: TRBV10-3
D: TRBD1
CDR3: CAIRNRGAYEQYF
DNA: TGTGCCATCAGGAACAGGGGGGCCTACGAGCAGTACTTC

J: TRBJ1-4
size: .
V: TRBV2
D: .
CDR3: CASSQDREKLFF
DNA: TGTGCCAGCAGTCAGGACAGAGAAAAACTGTTTTTT

J: TRBJ2-7
size: .
V: TRBV6-5
D: .
CDR3: CASSSQTYEQYF
DNA: TGTGCCAGCAGTTCACAGACCTACGAGCAGTACTTC

J: TRBJ2-1
size: .
V: TRBV28
D: TRBD1
CDR3: CASSFFEEDRVNNEQFF
DNA: TGTGCCAGCAGTTTTTTCGAGGAGGACAGGGTAAACAATGAGCAGTTCTTC

J: TRBJ1-2
size: few
V: TRBV25-1
D: .
CDR3: CASSVGGRGYTF
DNA: TGTGCCAGCAGTGTAGGCGGGAGGGGCTACACCTTC

J: TRBJ1-4
size: few
V: TRBV7-9
D: TRBD1
CDR3: CASSLDSTGGKLFF
DNA: TGTGCCAGCAGCTTAGACTCGACAGGGGGAAAACTGTTTTTT

J: TRBJ2-7
size: .
V: TRBV7-2
D: TRBD2
CDR3: CASSPTGLAGSHEQYF
DNA: TGTGCCAGCAGCCCCACCGGACTAGCGGGATCCCACGAGCAGTACTTC

J: TRBJ2-7
size: once
V: TRBV29-1
D: TRBD1
CDR3: CSVRQGAKEQYF
DNA: TGCAGCGTCCGACAGGGGGCGAAAGAGCAGTACTTC

J: TRBJ1-2
size: .
V: TRBV2
D: .
CDR3: CASKAPWGYTF
DNA: TGTGCCAGCAAAGCTCCGTGGGGCTACACCTTC

J: TRBJ2-6
size: .
V: TRBV7-2
D: .
CDR3: CASSLVVGVISSGANVLTF
DNA: TGTGCCAGCAGCTTAGTAGTAGGGGTGATTAGCTCTGGGGCCAACGTCCTGACTTTC

J: TRBJ1-4
size: few
V: TRBV19
D: .
CDR3: CASSIGGRTNEKLFF
DNA: TGTGCCAGTAGTATAGGCGGACGGACAAATGAAAAACTGTTTTTT

J: TRBJ2-7
size: .
V: TRBV27
D: TRBD2
CDR3: CASSSERGIYEQYF
DNA: TGTGCCAGCAGTTCCGAGCGGGGAATCTACGAGCAGTACTTC

J: TRBJ1-4
size: .
V: TRBV4-1
D: .
CDR3: CASSQDMLGRGKLFF
DNA: TGCGCCAGCAGCCAAGATATGCTGGGCCGTGGAAAACTGTTTTTT

J: TRBJ2-7
size: .
V: TRBV5-1
D: TRBD1
CDR3: CASSLGQGSYEQYF
DNA: TGCGCCAGCAGCCTCGGACAGGGCTCCTACGAGCAGTACTTC

J: TRBJ2-3
size: .
V: TRBV6-4
D: .
CDR3: CASSEGMGTDTQYF
DNA: TGTGCCAGCAGCGAGGGCATGGGGACAGATACGCAGTATTTT

J: TRBJ2-7
size: .
V: TRBV30
D: .
CDR3: CAWSPGGVRYEQYF
DNA: TGTGCCTGGAGCCCCGGCGGGGTGAGATACGAGCAGTACTTC

J: TRBJ1-1
size: once
V: TRBV9
D: TRBD1
CDR3: CASSTRGRITEAFF
DNA: TGTGCCAGCAGCACAAGGGGGCGGATCACTGAAGCTTTCTTT

J: TRBJ2-7
size: .
V: TRBV5-1
D: TRBD1
CDR3: CASSPPDRGLGEQYF
DNA: TGCGCCAGCAGCCCCCCCGACAGGGGGCTGGGCGAGCAGTACTTC

J: TRBJ2-1
size: .
V: TRBV9
D: TRBD2
CDR3: CASSPRLSGGNSYNEQFF
DNA: TGTGCCAGCAGCCCTAGATTGAGCGGGGGTAACTCCTACAATGAGCAGTTCTTC

J: TRBJ1-1
size: .
V: TRBV7-8
D: TRBD1
CDR3: CASSSGTGGPMNTEAFF
DNA: TGTGCCAGCAGCTCGGGGACAGGGGGGCCCATGAACACTGAAGCTTTCTTT

J: TRBJ2-4
size: .
V: TRBV5-4
D: .
CDR3: CASSSPVAGGSIQYF
DNA: TGTGCCAGCAGCTCCCCGGTGGCAGGAGGGAGCATTCAGTACTTC

J: TRBJ2-7
size: .
V: TRBV19
D: TRBD1
CDR3: CASSIDRGSYEQYF
DNA: TGTGCCAGTAGTATTGACAGGGGGAGCTACGAGCAGTACTTC

J: TRBJ1-6
size: .
V: TRBV6-5
D: .
CDR3: CASRRDSTYNSPLHF
DNA: TGTGCCAGCAGGCGAGACAGTACCTATAATTCACCCCTCCACTTT

J: TRBJ2-1
size: few
V: TRBV7-2
D: TRBD1
CDR3: CASIRTGSYGEQFF
DNA: TGTGCCAGCATTAGGACAGGGAGTTACGGTGAGCAGTTCTTC

J: TRBJ1-2
size: .
V: TRBV6-1
D: .
CDR3: CASSEGVTNYGYTF
DNA: TGTGCCAGCAGTGAGGGCGTCACTAACTATGGCTACACCTTC